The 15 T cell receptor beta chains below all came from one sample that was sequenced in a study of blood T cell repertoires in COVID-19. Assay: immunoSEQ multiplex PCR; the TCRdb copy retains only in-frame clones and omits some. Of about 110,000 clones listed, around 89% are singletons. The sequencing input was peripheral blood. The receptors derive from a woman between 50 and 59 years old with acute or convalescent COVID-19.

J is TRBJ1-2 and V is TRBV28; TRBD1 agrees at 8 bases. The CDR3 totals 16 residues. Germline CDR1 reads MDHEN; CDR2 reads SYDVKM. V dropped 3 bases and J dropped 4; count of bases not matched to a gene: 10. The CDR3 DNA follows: TGTGCCAGCAGTTTGACTCAGGGGGCCGGGGGCTATGGCTACACCTTC. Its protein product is CASSLTQGAGGYGYTF.

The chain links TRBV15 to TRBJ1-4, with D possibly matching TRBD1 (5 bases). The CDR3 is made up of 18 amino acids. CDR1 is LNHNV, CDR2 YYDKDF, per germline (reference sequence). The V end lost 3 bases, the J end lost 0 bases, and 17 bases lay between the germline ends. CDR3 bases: TGTGCCACCAGCAGGGGGGAGGGCACCATCACAACTAATGAAAAACTGTTTTTT. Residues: CATSRGEGTITTNEKLFF.

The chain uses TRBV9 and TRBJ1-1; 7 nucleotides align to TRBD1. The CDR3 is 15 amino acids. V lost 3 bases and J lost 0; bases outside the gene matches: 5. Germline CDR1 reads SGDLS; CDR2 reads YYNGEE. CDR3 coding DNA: TGTGCCAGCAGCGCGGGGGGGACAGTGAACACTGAAGCTTTCTTT. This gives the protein CASSAGGTVNTEAFF.

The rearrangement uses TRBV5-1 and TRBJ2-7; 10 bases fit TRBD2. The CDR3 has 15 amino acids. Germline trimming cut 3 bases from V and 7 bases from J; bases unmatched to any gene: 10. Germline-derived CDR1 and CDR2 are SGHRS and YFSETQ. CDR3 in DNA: TGCGCCAGCAGCTCCACTAGCGGGGAGGGGGGAGAGCAGTACTTC. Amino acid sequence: CASSSTSGEGGEQYF.

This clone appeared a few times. This chain's CDR3 is CASSDSTGVTEAFF. CDR3 sequence (DNA): TGCGCCAGCAGTGACTCGACAGGGGTGACTGAAGCTTTCTTT. This chain links TRBV10-1 with TRBJ1-1, with TRBD1 matching 8 bases. Germline V lookup: CDR1 WNHNN, CDR2 SYGVQD (reference sequence). The CDR3 sequence is 14 residues long. V trimming: 3 bases; J trimming: 5 bases; junction bases outside the gene matches: 5.

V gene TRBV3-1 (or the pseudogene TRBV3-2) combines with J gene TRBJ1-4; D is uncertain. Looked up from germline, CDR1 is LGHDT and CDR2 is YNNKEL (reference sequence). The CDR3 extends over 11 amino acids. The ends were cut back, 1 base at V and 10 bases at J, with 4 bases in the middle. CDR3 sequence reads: CASSQAVKLFF. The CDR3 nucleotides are TGTGCCAGCAGCCAAGCGGTAAAACTGTTTTTT.

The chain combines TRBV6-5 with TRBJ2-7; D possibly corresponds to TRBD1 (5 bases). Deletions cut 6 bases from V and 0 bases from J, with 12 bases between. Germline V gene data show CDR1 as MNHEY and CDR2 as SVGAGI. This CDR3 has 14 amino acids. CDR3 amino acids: CASRDLGDSYEQYF. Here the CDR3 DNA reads TGTGCCAGCAGAGACCTAGGGGACTCCTACGAGCAGTACTTC.

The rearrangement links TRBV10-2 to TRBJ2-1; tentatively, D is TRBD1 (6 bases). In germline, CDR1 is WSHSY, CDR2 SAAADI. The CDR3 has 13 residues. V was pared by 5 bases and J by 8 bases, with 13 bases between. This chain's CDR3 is CASSPGTSHEQFF. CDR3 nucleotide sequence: TGCGCCAGCAGTCCCGGGACAAGTCATGAGCAGTTCTTC.

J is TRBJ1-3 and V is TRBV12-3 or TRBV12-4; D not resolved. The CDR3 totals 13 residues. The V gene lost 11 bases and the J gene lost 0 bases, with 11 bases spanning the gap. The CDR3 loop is CASRQISGNTIYF. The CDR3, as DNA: TGTGCCTCCAGGCAGATCTCTGGAAACACCATATATTTT.

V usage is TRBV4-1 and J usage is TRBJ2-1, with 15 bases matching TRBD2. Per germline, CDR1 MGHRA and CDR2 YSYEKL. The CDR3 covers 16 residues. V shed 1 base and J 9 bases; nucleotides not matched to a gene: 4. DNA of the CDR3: TGCGCCAGCAGCCAAGGGGGGACTAGCGGGAGGCCTGAGCAGTTCTTC. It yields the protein CASSQGGTSGRPEQFF.

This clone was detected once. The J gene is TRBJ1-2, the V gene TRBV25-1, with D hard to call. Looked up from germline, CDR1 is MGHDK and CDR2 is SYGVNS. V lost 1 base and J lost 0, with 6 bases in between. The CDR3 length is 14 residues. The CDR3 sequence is CASSESITNYGYTF. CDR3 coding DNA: TGTGCCAGCAGTGAATCTATTACTAACTATGGCTACACCTTC.

The CDR3 here is CASSKGLAGGGHEQYF. The DNA of the CDR3 is TGTGCCAGCAGCAAAGGACTAGCGGGAGGAGGCCACGAGCAGTACTTC. This chain connects TRBV3-1 (or the pseudogene TRBV3-2) to TRBJ2-7; 14 bases are shared with TRBD2. This CDR3 comprises 16 residues. CDR1 and CDR2 (germline): LGHDT, YNNKEL (reference sequence). J lost 5 bases, V lost 5 bases, and 8 bases had no gene match.

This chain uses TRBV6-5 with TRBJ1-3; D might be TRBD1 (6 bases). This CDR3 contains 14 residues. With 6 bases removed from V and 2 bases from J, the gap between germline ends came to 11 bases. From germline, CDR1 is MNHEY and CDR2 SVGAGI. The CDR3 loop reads CASRDSGTGNTIYF. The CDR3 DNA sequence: TGTGCCAGCAGGGACAGTGGAACTGGAAACACCATATATTTT.

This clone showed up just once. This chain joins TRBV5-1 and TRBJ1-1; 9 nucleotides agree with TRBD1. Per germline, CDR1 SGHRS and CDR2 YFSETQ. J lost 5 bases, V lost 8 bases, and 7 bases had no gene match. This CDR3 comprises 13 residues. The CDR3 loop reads CASKGTGWTEAFF. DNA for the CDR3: TGCGCCAGTAAAGGGACAGGGTGGACTGAAGCTTTCTTT.

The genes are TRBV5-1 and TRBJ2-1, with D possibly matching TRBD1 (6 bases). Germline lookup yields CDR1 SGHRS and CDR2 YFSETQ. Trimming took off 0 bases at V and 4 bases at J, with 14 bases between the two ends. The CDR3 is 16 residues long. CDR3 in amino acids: CASSLGGLAQYNEQFF. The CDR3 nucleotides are TGCGCCAGCAGCTTGGGGGGGCTAGCACAATACAATGAGCAGTTCTTC. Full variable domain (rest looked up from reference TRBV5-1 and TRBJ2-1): KAGVTQTPRYLIKTRGQQVTLSCSPISGHRSVSWYQQTPGQGLQFLFEYFSETQRNKGNFPGRFSGRQFSNSRSEMNVSTLELGDSALYLCASSLGGLAQYNEQFFGPGTRLTVL.